This entry lists 27 T cell receptor beta chains sequenced from one sample in a study of shared clonotypes between healthy human individuals (TCRdb year 2020). Library preparation employed the immunoSEQ multiplex PCR assay. TCRdb took this table from immuneACCESS and kept in-frame rearrangements with V and J called. Such tables lack part of the clones; where checked against another copy, unresolved V genes explain under half of the gap, and the rest is unexplained. The sample table shows approximately 1.5 million clones, and 95% to 99% are seen once. In total, the top ten clones hold roughly 0.45% of the sample. The sequenced sample was naive CD4+ T cells sorted from blood. What the cell subset or site label conveys for this sample: CD45RA+ positively selected. All receptors come from a man in his thirties or forties in good health.

This sequence joins TRBV18 and TRBJ1-1, with D possibly matching TRBD1 (5 bases). CDR3 size: 15 residues. The ends were cut back, 3 bases at V and 3 bases at J, with 14 bases in the middle. CDR1 KGHSH and CDR2 LQKENI come from the germline V gene. The CDR3 DNA is TGTGCCAGCTCACCTTTTGACGGGGGGGACACTGAAGCTTTCTTT. Its translation is CASSPFDGGDTEAFF.

Notes on this clone: This same CDR3 is encoded by further DNA sequences in the sample. The chain joins TRBV6-6 to TRBJ2-3; D not certain. The CDR3 consists of 12 residues. Trimming left V 2 bases short and J 5 bases short, with 5 bases between. Germline V gene lookup returns CDR1 MNHNY and CDR2 SVGAGI (reference sequence). The CDR3 region is CASSYRRDTQYF. The DNA of the CDR3 is TGTGCCAGCAGTTACCGGAGAGATACGCAGTATTTT.

V and J are TRBV6-5 and TRBJ2-1, with 10 bases matching TRBD2. Germline V gene sequence: CDR1 MNHEY, CDR2 SVGAGI. Losses at the gene ends were 4 bases for V and 0 bases for J; bases not matched to a gene: 3. The CDR3 sequence is 16 residues long. The CDR3 DNA reads TGTGCCAGCAGTTTCCCTAGCGGGAGCTCCTACAATGAGCAGTTCTTC. Encoded protein: CASSFPSGSSYNEQFF.

As to this clone: Other DNA sequences in this specimen translate into the identical CDR3. The V gene is TRBV27, the J gene TRBJ2-7; no firm D call. V was cut by 3 bases and J by 6 bases, with 9 bases left in between. This CDR3 is built from 12 residues. Per germline, CDR1 MNHEY and CDR2 SMNVEV (reference sequence). CDR3 sequence reads: CASSFLRGEQYF. The DNA of the CDR3 is TGTGCCAGCAGTTTTCTTAGAGGCGAGCAGTACTTC.

The chain uses TRBV20-1 and TRBJ2-1; D tentatively reads TRBD1 or TRBD2 (6 bases each). The CDR3 contains 10 residues. The germline V and J ends were trimmed by 6 bases and 13 bases, with 13 bases remaining between them. Germline CDR1 reads DFQATT; CDR2 reads SNEGSKA (reference sequence). The CDR3: CSARGVQQFF. The DNA of the CDR3 is TGCAGTGCAAGGGGGGTTCAACAGTTCTTC.

The rearrangement joins TRBV28 to TRBJ2-3; 9 bases are shared with TRBD2. The CDR3 length is 13 residues. V lost 6 bases, J lost 5 bases, and 3 bases stayed unmatched. Germline V lookup: CDR1 MDHEN, CDR2 SYDVKM. The CDR3 DNA follows: TGTGCCAGCAGCCGACTAGCGGTAGATACGCAGTATTTT. It translates to CASSRLAVDTQYF.

The V call is TRBV18, the J call TRBJ2-2; D not resolved. The CDR3 has 14 amino acids. Germline-derived CDR1 and CDR2 are KGHSH and LQKENI. Trimming took off 3 bases at V and 4 bases at J, with 9 bases between the two ends. Written as DNA, the CDR3 is TGTGCCAGCTCACCGAAAAGCACCACCGGGGAGCTGTTTTTT. It codes for CASSPKSTTGELFF.

Details on this clone: At the DNA level, this CDR3 is encoded by other sequences in the same sample as well. The gene calls are TRBV7-2 and TRBJ1-5; D is unresolved. The CDR3 is 13 amino acids. The germline V gene encodes CDR1 SGHTA and CDR2 FQGNSA. Trimming took off 0 bases at V and 4 bases at J, with 4 bases between the two ends. CDR3 sequence reads: CASSLALNQPQHF. The DNA of the CDR3 is TGTGCCAGCAGCTTAGCCTTAAATCAGCCCCAGCATTTT.

The chain recombines TRBV7-9 with TRBJ2-4; D gene unclear. CDR3 length equals 15 residues. Germline lookup yields CDR1 SEHNR and CDR2 FQNEAQ (reference sequence). V lost 3 bases and J lost 0, with 9 bases in between. DNA of the CDR3: TGTGCCAGCAGCTTGAGAGAACTAGCCAAAAACATTCAGTACTTC. Its protein product is CASSLRELAKNIQYF.

The V call is TRBV5-1, the J call TRBJ2-4; 7 positions match TRBD1. Germline V gene data show CDR1 as SGHRS and CDR2 as YFSETQ. The CDR3 runs 13 residues. The V and J ends lost 0 bases and 7 bases, in that order; junction bases with no gene match: 1. CDR3 nucleotides: TGCGCCAGCAGCTTGGAGGGGGCCAACATTCAGTACTTC. As protein: CASSLEGANIQYF.

J is TRBJ2-7 and V is TRBV5-5; either TRBD1 or TRBD2 may supply D (5 bases each). Germline V CDR1 and CDR2: SGHKS, YYEKEE (reference sequence). CDR3 length: 14 amino acids. V was pared by 6 bases and J by 2 bases, with 15 bases between. Here the CDR3 DNA reads TGTGCCAGCACCTTCAGTGGGGGTACCTACGAGCAGTACTTC. It translates to CASTFSGGTYEQYF.

V is TRBV2 and J is TRBJ2-1, with a tentative D call TRBD1 (5 bases). The CDR3 extends over 18 amino acids. The V end was cut by 5 bases, the J end by 0 bases, with 20 bases between. Germline CDR1 SNHLY, CDR2 FYNNEI. CDR3 protein: CASSLSSPYRGSYNEQFF. The CDR3 bases are TGTGCCAGCAGTCTCTCGTCACCCTATAGGGGCTCCTACAATGAGCAGTTCTTC.

The chain links TRBV19 to TRBJ1-1; D might be TRBD1 (5 bases). V shed 2 bases and J shed 12 bases, with 16 bases lying between them. This CDR3 is built from 13 residues. In germline, CDR1 is LNHDA, CDR2 SQIVND (reference sequence). CDR3 DNA sequence: TGTGCCAGTAGTATAAGGGGTCGACAGAGAACTTTCTTT. It translates to CASSIRGRQRTFF.

V gene TRBV7-2 combines with J gene TRBJ2-4; D may correspond to TRBD1 or TRBD2 (6 bases each). V dropped 2 bases and J dropped 6 bases, with 17 bases sitting between them. CDR1 is SGHTA, CDR2 FQGNSA, per germline. The CDR3 covers 16 residues. DNA of the CDR3: TGTGCCAGCAGCTTACCACCGGGGGCCGTGGGAAACATTCAGTACTTC. It codes for CASSLPPGAVGNIQYF.

V gene TRBV6-4 combines with J gene TRBJ1-1; D is unclear. Germline lookup yields CDR1 MRHNA and CDR2 SNTAGT. Trimming cost V 2 bases and J 3 bases, with 7 bases left between them. This CDR3 is 13 amino acids long. CDR3 region: CASSDRQDTEAFF. CDR3 sequence (DNA): TGTGCCAGCAGTGACAGGCAGGACACTGAAGCTTTCTTT.

The chain links TRBV5-1 to TRBJ2-1; TRBD2 aligns across 12 bases. This CDR3 has 19 amino acids. Germline-derived CDR1 and CDR2 are SGHRS and YFSETQ. V was clipped by 0 bases and J by 5 bases; unmatched bases: 12. CDR3 region: CASSLANRRLAGVHNEQFF. As DNA, the CDR3 is TGCGCCAGCAGCTTGGCCAACCGACGACTAGCGGGAGTCCACAATGAGCAGTTCTTC.

The chain has TRBV28 and TRBJ2-1; D not certain. Germline-derived CDR1 and CDR2 are MDHEN and SYDVKM. V lost 10 bases and J lost 4, with 11 bases in between. CDR3 length: 12 residues. CDR3 bases: TGTGCCACCAACGGACCGTACAATGAGCAGTTCTTC. This gives the protein CATNGPYNEQFF. Full variable domain (remainder filled in from reference TRBV28 and TRBJ2-1): DVKVTQSSRYLVKRTGEKVFLECVQDMDHENMFWYRQDPGLGLRLIYFSYDVKMKEKGDIPEGYSVSREKKERFSLILESASTNQTSMYLCATNGPYNEQFFGPGTRLTVL.

The chain employs TRBV28 and TRBJ1-2; D might be TRBD1 (5 bases). Trimming took off 5 bases at V and 4 bases at J, with 17 bases between the two ends. The CDR3 extends over 15 amino acids. Per germline, CDR1 MDHEN and CDR2 SYDVKM. CDR3 sequence reads: CASSPGVRRGYGYTF. The CDR3 nucleotides read TGTGCCAGCAGTCCGGGGGTCCGAAGGGGCTATGGCTACACCTTC.

This chain connects TRBV6-5 to TRBJ2-7, with D perhaps assigned TRBD1 or TRBD2 (5 bases each). This CDR3 has 12 residues. V lost 8 bases, J lost 3 bases, and 11 bases lay in between. CDR1 and CDR2 from the germline V gene are MNHEY and SVGAGI. DNA of the CDR3: TGTGCCAGCCGGGACCGACTCTACGAGCAGTACTTC. Its protein is CASRDRLYEQYF.

The V call is TRBV18, the J call TRBJ2-3; D is perhaps TRBD2 (5 bases). This CDR3 is built from 14 residues. Trimming shortened V by 3 bases and J by 6 bases, and 13 bases separated the two germline ends. Germline V gene data show CDR1 as KGHSH and CDR2 as LQKENI. CDR3 region: CASSPLGDSDTQYF. The DNA of the CDR3 is TGTGCCAGCTCACCTCTGGGAGATTCGGATACGCAGTATTTT.

The DNA of the CDR3 is TGTGCCAGCACGAGGAACACTGAAGCTTTCTTT. Amino acids: CASTRNTEAFF. The V and J genes are TRBV6-1 and TRBJ1-1; D gene ambiguous. Germline V gene sequence: CDR1 MNHNS, CDR2 SASEGT. The CDR3 contains 11 residues. V was trimmed by 7 bases and J by 1 base, leaving 4 bases between them.

Of note for this clone: The identical CDR3 is also encoded by other nucleotide sequences in the sample. The chain employs TRBV18 and TRBJ2-7; D call uncertain. Trimming shortened V by 3 bases and J by 7 bases, and 13 bases separated the two germline ends. CDR3 length equals 13 residues. The germline gives CDR1 KGHSH, CDR2 LQKENI. The CDR3 protein is CASSPVGGYEQYF. DNA for the CDR3: TGTGCCAGCTCACCCGTGGGCGGCTATGAGCAGTACTTC.

The V and J genes are TRBV7-9 and TRBJ2-1; D possibly corresponds to TRBD2 (6 bases). The germline CDR1 and CDR2 sequences are SEHNR and FQNEAQ (reference sequence). Trimming removed 5 bases from V and 0 bases from J, with 14 bases in between. CDR3 length: 16 residues. CDR3 bases: TGTGCCAGCAGCACAAACCGGGGGAGCTCCTACAATGAGCAGTTCTTC. Its translation: CASSTNRGSSYNEQFF.

CDR3 coding DNA: TGTGCCAGCAGTCATCGCGGGACAAGTGATGAAAAACTGTTTTTT. Translation: CASSHRGTSDEKLFF. V usage is TRBV6-1 and J usage is TRBJ1-4; tentatively, D is TRBD1 (6 bases). Germline-derived CDR1 and CDR2 are MNHNS and SASEGT. The V and J ends lost 5 bases and 6 bases respectively, with 16 bases between them. The CDR3 has 15 amino acids.

As for this clone: At one of its ends the junction is not consistent with the germline gene, which may arise from a read error. The chain is built from TRBV10-3 and TRBJ2-5; D possibly corresponds to TRBD1 (9 bases). There are 16 residues in the CDR3. CDR1 is ENHRY and CDR2 is SYGVKD in the germline V gene. The CDR3 DNA follows: TGTGCCATCAGTGAGACGTCGGGGGGGTCCCCCGGGACAGGGCACTTC. Translating it yields CAISETSGGSPGTGHF.

The V call is TRBV19, the J call TRBJ2-7; 10 bases line up with TRBD1. Germline loops: CDR1 LNHDA, CDR2 SQIVND (reference sequence). The J segment lost 3 bases and the V segment lost 4 bases, leaving 6 bases of the junction unmatched. The CDR3 has 15 amino acids. CDR3 nucleotides: TGTGCCAGTAGTACTACCGGGACAGGGGTCTACGAGCAGTACTTC. Protein: CASSTTGTGVYEQYF.

The chain has TRBV11-2 and TRBJ2-1, with TRBD2 identical over 8 bases. Trimming removed 4 bases from V and 14 bases from J; junction bases left unmatched: 13. The CDR3 runs to 14 residues. Germline CDR1 and CDR2: SGHAT and FQNNGV. CDR3 coding DNA: TGTGCCAGCAGCTCCTTAACCTTACGGGGACTAGAGTTCTTC. As protein: CASSSLTLRGLEFF. Using reference TRBV11-2 and TRBJ2-1 for the parts outside the CDR3, the full variable domain is EAGVAQSPRYKIIEKRQSVAFWCNPISGHATLYWYQQILGQGPKLLIQFQNNGVVDDSQLPKDRFSAERLKGVDSTLKIQPAKLEDSAVYLCASSSLTLRGLEFFGPGTRLTVL.